This T cell receptor (beta chain) came from a study of CD8 T cells in ankylosing spondylitis. The study's findings and limits: Seemingly characteristic of ankylosing spondylitis blood was a TCR beta motif consisting of about 8 highly homologous variants. As reported, disease-linked clones showed significant enrichment in matched ankylosing spondylitis synovial fluid.

Between the trimmed V and J ends, which lost 5 bases and 8 bases, there was a span of 12 bases. This CDR3 region has 12 residues. The germline gives CDR1 DFQATT, CDR2 SNEGSKA (reference sequence). In this sample, this clonotype turned up a few times. The antigen remains unidentified. TCRdb analysed the 5' RACE reads with MiXCR anew, one entry per CDR3 protein. The sample yields fewer than 25,000 distinct CDR3 sequences, roughly 13% seen once. Sample: blood. The chain links TRBV20-1 to TRBJ1-4, with TRBD1 as a possible D gene (5 bases). The receptor's source is a male donor with ankylosing spondylitis or in good health (not recorded which). The CDR3 loop reads CSASGTGEKLFF. The DNA for the CDR3 is TGCAGTGCTTCAGGGACCGGGGAAAAACTGTTTTTT.